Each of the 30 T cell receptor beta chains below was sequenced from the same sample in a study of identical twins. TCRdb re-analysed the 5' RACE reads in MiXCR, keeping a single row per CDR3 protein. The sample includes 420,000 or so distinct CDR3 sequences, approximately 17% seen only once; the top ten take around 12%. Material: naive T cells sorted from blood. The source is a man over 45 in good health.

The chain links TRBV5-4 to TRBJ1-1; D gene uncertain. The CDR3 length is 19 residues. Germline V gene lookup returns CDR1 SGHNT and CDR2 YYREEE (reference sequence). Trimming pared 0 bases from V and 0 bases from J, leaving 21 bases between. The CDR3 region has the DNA TGTGCCAGCAGCTTGGCCTTCCTCAGTCTCTCTTCCATGAACACTGAAGCTTTCTTT. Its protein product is CASSLAFLSLSSMNTEAFF.

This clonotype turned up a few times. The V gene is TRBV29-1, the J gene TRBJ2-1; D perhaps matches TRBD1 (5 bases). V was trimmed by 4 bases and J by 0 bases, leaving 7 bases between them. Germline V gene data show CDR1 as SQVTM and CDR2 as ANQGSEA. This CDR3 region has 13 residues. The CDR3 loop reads CSVAGYSYNEQFF. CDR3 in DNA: TGCAGCGTTGCAGGGTACTCCTACAATGAGCAGTTCTTC.

CDR3 loop: CSALGHRTDTQYF. The CDR3 DNA follows: TGCAGTGCTTTGGGACACCGCACAGATACGCAGTATTTT. V gene TRBV20-1 combines with J gene TRBJ2-3; perhaps TRBD1 as D (6 bases). V was pared by 5 bases and J by 1 base, with 10 bases between. This CDR3 is 13 amino acids long. The germline V gene encodes CDR1 DFQATT and CDR2 SNEGSKA (reference sequence).

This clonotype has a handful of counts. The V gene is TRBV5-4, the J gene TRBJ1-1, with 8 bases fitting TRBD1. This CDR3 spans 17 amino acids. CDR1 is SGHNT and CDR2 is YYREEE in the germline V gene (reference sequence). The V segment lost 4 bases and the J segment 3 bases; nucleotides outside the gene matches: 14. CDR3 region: CASSPSSRQGIDTEAFF. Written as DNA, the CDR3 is TGTGCCAGCAGCCCTTCCTCACGACAGGGGATCGACACTGAAGCTTTCTTT.

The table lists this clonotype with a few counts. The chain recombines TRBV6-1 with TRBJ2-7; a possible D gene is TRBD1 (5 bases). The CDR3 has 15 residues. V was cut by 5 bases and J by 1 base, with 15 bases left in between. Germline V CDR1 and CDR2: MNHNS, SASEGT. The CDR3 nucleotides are TGTGCCAGCAGTCCCTTTCAGGGTAATTCCTACGAGCAGTACTTC. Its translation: CASSPFQGNSYEQYF.

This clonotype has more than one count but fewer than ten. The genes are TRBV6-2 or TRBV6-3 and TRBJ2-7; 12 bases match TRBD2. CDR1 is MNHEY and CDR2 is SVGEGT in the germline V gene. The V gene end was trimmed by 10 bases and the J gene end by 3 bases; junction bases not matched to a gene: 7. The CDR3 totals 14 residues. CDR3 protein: CATLGLAGRYEQYF. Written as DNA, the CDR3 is TGTGCCACCCTGGGACTAGCGGGCCGCTACGAGCAGTACTTC.

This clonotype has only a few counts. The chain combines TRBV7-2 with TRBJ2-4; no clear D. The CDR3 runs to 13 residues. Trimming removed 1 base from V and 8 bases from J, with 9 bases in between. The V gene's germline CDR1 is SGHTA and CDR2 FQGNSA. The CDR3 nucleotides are TGTGCCAGCAGCTTAGAGTGGGAAGACATTCAGTACTTC. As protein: CASSLEWEDIQYF.

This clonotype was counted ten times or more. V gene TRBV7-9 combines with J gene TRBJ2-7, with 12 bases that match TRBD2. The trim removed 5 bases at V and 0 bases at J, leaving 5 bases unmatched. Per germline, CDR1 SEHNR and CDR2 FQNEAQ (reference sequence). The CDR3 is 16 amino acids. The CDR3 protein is CASSAGLAGSSYEQYF. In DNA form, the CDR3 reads TGTGCCAGCAGCGCAGGACTAGCGGGGAGCTCCTACGAGCAGTACTTC.

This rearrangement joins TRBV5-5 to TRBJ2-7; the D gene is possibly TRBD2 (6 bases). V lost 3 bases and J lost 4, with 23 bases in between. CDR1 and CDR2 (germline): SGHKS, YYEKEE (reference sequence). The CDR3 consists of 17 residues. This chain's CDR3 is CASSSPPEWAGLYEQYF. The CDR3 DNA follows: TGTGCCAGCAGCTCACCACCGGAGTGGGCGGGATTATACGAGCAGTACTTC.

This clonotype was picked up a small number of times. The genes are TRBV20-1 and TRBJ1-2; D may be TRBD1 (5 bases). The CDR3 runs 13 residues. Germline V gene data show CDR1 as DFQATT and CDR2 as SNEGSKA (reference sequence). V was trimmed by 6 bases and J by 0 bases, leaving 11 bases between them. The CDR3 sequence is CSASGTPNYGYTF. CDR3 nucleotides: TGCAGTGCCTCCGGGACCCCTAACTATGGCTACACCTTC.

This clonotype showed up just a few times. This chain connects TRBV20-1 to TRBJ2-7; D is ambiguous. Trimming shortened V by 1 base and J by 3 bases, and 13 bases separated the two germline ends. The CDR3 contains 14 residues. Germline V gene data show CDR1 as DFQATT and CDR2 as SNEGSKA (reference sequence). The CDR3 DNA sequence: TGCAGTGCTAGAGTGGATACCGCACTCTACGAGCAGTACTTC. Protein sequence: CSARVDTALYEQYF.

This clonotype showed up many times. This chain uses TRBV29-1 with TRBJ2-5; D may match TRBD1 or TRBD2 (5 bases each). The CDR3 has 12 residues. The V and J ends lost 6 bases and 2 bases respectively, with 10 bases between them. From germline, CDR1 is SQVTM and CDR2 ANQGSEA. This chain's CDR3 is CSVGTEQETQYF. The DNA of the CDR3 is TGCAGCGTAGGGACCGAGCAAGAGACCCAGTACTTC.

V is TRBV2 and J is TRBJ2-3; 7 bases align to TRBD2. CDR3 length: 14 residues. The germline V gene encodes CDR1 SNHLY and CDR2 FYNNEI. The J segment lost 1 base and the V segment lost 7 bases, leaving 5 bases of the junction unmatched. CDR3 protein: CASMYRGGTDTQYF. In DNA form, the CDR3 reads TGTGCCAGCATGTACCGGGGGGGCACAGATACGCAGTATTTT.

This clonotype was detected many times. CDR3 sequence: CASSQGEGIYEQYF. DNA of the CDR3: TGCGCCAGCAGCCAAGGTGAGGGCATCTACGAGCAGTACTTC. This sequence joins TRBV4-1 and TRBJ2-7; D may be TRBD2 (5 bases). Trimming took 1 base from V and 3 from J, leaving 10 bases between them. Germline V gene data show CDR1 as MGHRA and CDR2 as YSYEKL. The CDR3 contains 14 residues.

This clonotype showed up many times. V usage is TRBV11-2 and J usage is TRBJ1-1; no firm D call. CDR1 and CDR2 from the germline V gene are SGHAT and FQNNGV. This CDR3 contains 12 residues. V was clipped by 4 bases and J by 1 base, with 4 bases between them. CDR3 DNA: TGTGCCAGCAGCTACGAGAACACTGAAGCTTTCTTT. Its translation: CASSYENTEAFF.

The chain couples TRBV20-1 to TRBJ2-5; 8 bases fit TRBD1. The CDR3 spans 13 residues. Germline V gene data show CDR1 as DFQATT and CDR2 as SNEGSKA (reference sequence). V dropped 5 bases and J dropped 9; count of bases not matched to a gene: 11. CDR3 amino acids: CSAQRTGSGAQYF. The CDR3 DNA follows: TGCAGTGCTCAACGGACAGGGTCCGGGGCCCAGTACTTC.

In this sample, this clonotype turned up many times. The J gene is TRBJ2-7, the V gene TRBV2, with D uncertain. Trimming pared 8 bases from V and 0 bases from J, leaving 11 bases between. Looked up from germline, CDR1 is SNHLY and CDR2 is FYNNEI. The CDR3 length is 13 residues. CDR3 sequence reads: CASGLGPSYEQYF. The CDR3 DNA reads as TGTGCCAGCGGATTGGGCCCCTCCTACGAGCAGTACTTC.

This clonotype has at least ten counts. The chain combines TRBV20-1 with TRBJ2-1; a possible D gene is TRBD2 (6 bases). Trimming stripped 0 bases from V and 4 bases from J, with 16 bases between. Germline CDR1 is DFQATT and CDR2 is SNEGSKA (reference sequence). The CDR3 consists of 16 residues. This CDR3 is CSARDLEGGGYNEQFF. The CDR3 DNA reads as TGCAGTGCTAGAGACCTAGAGGGAGGAGGGTACAATGAGCAGTTCTTC.

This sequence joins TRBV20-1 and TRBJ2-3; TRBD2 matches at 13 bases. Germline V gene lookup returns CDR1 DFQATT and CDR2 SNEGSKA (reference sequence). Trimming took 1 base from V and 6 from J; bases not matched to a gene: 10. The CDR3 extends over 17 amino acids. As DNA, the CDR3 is TGCAGTGCTAGAGCTTACGGGACTAGCGGGGCTCCCGATACGCAGTATTTT. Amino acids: CSARAYGTSGAPDTQYF.

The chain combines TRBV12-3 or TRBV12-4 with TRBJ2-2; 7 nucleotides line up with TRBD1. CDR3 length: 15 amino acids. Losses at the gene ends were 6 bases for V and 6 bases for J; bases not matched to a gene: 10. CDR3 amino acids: CASSSPTGAAGELFF. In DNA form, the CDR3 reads TGTGCCAGCAGCTCACCAACAGGGGCGGCCGGGGAGCTGTTTTTT.

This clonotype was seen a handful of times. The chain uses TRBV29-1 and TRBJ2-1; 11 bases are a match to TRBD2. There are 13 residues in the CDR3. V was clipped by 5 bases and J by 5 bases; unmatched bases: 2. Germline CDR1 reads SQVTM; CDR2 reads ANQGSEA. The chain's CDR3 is CSVTGLADNEQFF. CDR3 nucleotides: TGCAGCGTTACGGGACTAGCGGACAATGAGCAGTTCTTC.

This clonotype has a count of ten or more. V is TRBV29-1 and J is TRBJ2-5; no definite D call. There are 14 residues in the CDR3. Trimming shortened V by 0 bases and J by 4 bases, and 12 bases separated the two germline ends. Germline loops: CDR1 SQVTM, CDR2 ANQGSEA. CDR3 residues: CSVEDPGSPETQYF. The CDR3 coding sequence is TGCAGCGTTGAAGATCCGGGTTCCCCAGAGACCCAGTACTTC.

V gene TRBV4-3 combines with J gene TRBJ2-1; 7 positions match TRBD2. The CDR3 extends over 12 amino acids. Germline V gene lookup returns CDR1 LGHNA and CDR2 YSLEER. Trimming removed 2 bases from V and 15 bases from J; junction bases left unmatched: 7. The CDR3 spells CASSQPGTKRFF. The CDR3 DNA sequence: TGCGCCAGCAGCCAACCCGGGACTAAAAGGTTCTTC.

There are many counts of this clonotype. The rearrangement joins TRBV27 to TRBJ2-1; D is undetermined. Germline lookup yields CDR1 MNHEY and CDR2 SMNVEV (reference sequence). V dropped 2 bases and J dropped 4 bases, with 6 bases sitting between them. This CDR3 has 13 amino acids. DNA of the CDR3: TGTGCCAGCAGTTTAACACCTTACAATGAGCAGTTCTTC. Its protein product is CASSLTPYNEQFF.

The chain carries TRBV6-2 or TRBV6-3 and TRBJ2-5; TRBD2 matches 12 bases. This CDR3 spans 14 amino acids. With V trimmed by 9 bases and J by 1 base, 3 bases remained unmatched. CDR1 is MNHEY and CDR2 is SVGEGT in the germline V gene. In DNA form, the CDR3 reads TGTGCCAGTCTACTAGCGGGAGGCCAAGAGACCCAGTACTTC. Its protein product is CASLLAGGQETQYF.

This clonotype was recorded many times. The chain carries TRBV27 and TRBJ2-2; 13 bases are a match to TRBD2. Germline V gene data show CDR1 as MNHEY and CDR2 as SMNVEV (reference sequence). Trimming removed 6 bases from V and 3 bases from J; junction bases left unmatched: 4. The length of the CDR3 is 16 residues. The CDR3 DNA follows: TGTGCCAGCAGCAAACTAGCGGGAGGGTACACCGGGGAGCTGTTTTTT. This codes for CASSKLAGGYTGELFF.

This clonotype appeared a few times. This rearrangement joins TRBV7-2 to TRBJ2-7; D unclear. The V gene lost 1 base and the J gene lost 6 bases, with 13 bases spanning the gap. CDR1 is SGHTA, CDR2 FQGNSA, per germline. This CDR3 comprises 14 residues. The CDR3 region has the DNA TGTGCCAGCAGCTTAGACCTGAATAGGGCCGAGCAGTACTTC. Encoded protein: CASSLDLNRAEQYF.

CDR3 loop: CAISESGGTGELFF. Written as DNA, the CDR3 is TGTGCCATCAGTGAGTCTGGTGGGACCGGGGAGCTGTTTTTT. The chain has TRBV10-3 and TRBJ2-2; the D is unclear. Between the trimmed V and J ends, which lost 0 bases and 5 bases, there was a span of 7 bases. CDR3 size: 14 residues. Germline CDR1 reads ENHRY; CDR2 reads SYGVKD.

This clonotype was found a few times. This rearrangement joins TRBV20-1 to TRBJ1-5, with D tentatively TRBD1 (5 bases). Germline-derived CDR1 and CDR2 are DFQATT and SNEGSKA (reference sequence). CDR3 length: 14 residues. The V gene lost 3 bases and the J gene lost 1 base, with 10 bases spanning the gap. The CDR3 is CSASIDSSNQPQHF. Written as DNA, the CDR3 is TGCAGTGCTAGTATAGACAGCAGCAATCAGCCCCAGCATTTT.

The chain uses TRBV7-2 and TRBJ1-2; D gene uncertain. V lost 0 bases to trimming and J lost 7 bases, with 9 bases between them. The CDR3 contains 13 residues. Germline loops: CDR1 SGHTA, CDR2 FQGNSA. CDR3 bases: TGTGCCAGCAGCTTAGCACAGTTGAGTGGCTACACCTTC. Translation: CASSLAQLSGYTF.